This T cell receptor beta chain was sequenced in a study of T cell responses to AZD1222 COVID-19 vaccine. V lost 5 bases and J 3 bases, leaving 14 bases between the germline ends. CDR1 is SGHTA, CDR2 FQGTGA, per germline. The CDR3 is 14 amino acids. Libraries were prepared by immunoSEQ multiplex PCR; TCRdb keeps only in-frame clonotypes and omits some of them. The table records 70,000 to 90,000 clones, around nine tenths of them present only once. The receptor was isolated from an adult in good health. Source: peripheral blood, taken on day 0 of AZD1222 vaccination. This chain joins TRBV7-3 and TRBJ2-7; D is tentatively TRBD1 or TRBD2 (7 bases each). The CDR3 DNA reads as TGTGCCAGCAGCCCGGGACAGCGGGACTACGAGCAGTACTTC. It is translated as CASSPGQRDYEQYF.